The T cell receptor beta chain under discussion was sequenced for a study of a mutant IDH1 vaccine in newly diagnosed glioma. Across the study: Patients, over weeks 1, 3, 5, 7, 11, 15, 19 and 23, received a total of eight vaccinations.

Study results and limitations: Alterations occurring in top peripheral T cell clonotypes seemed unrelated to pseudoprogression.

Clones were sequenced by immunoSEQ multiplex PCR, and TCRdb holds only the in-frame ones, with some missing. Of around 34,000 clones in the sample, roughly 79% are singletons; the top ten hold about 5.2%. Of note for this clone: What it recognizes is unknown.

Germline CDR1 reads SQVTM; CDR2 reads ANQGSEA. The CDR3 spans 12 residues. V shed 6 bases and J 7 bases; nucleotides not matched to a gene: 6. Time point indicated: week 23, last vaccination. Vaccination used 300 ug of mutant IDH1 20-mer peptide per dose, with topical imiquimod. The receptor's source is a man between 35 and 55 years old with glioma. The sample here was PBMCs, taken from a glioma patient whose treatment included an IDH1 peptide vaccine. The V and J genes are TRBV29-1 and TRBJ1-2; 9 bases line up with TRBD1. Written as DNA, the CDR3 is TGCAGCGTCGGGACAGGGAAGGGTGGCTACACCTTC. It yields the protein CSVGTGKGGYTF.